Below are 12 T cell receptor beta chains sequenced from a single sample in a study of shared clonotypes between healthy human individuals. Measured with immunoSEQ multiplex PCR; TCRdb has only the in-frame clones, and not every one. Counted here are about 520,000 clones, 65% to 85% occurring once; the ten biggest clones make up approximately 11%. The material sequenced was PBMCs. The receptors shown here come from a woman aged 40 to 50 in good health. Some clones in this sample may be carry-over from other donors' samples.

The V gene is TRBV6-5, the J gene TRBJ1-2, with D perhaps TRBD1 (6 bases). The CDR3 loop spans 12 amino acids. From germline, CDR1 is MNHEY and CDR2 SVGAGI. Between the trimmed V and J ends, which lost 5 bases and 6 bases, there was a span of 10 bases. CDR3 sequence reads: CASSPNRDGYTF. The DNA of the CDR3 is TGTGCCAGCAGTCCTAACAGGGATGGCTACACCTTC.

The chain joins TRBV7-9 to TRBJ2-7; 14 bases map to TRBD2. This CDR3 has 14 residues. Looked up from germline, CDR1 is SEHNR and CDR2 is FQNEAQ (reference sequence). J lost 6 bases, V lost 4 bases, and 2 bases had no gene match. The CDR3 DNA reads TGTGCCAGCAGCTCGGGACTAGCGGGAGTCGAGCAGTACTTC. Protein sequence: CASSSGLAGVEQYF.

The chain couples TRBV30 to TRBJ2-5; 10 bases are shared with TRBD1. V lost 0 bases to trimming and J lost 5 bases; unmatched junction nucleotides: 9. Germline V CDR1 and CDR2: GTSNPN, SVGIG (reference sequence). The CDR3 spans 16 residues. DNA of the CDR3: TGTGCCTGGAGTGTAAACCGGGCGGGACAGGGGGAGACCCAGTACTTC. Protein: CAWSVNRAGQGETQYF.

This clone was observed a few times. The chain has TRBV10-2 and TRBJ2-1; 7 bases are shared with TRBD1. Germline V CDR1 and CDR2: WSHSY, SAAADI. This CDR3 comprises 13 residues. The V segment lost 8 bases and the J segment 4 bases; nucleotides outside the gene matches: 5. CDR3 nucleotides: TGCGCCAGCCGAAGGGACAGTTACAATGAGCAGTTCTTC. As protein: CASRRDSYNEQFF.

This rearrangement joins TRBV6-1 to TRBJ1-1, with D possibly matching TRBD1 (6 bases). From germline, CDR1 is MNHNS and CDR2 SASEGT. The CDR3 contains 14 residues. Trimming stripped 6 bases from V and 4 bases from J, with 15 bases between. The CDR3 DNA sequence: TGTGCCAGCAGCCTGGAGGGGGGGTCCACTGAAGCTTTCTTT. Protein product: CASSLEGGSTEAFF.

This sequence joins TRBV28 and TRBJ1-5, with D possibly TRBD1 on 6 matching bases. The ends were cut back, 2 bases at V and 0 bases at J, with 11 bases in the middle. The CDR3 loop spans 16 amino acids. In germline, CDR1 is MDHEN, CDR2 SYDVKM. As DNA, the CDR3 is TGTGCCAGCAGTTTACGTACAGGGTATAGCAATCAGCCCCAGCATTTT. Encoded protein: CASSLRTGYSNQPQHF.

V and J are TRBV28 and TRBJ1-2, with D unresolved. CDR1 is MDHEN and CDR2 is SYDVKM in the germline V gene. V lost 8 bases and J lost 5, with 15 bases in between. There are 13 residues in the CDR3. The CDR3 DNA reads TGTGCCAGCTCCCCCCCTACACTTTATGGCTACACCTTC. Its translation is CASSPPTLYGYTF.

The chain uses TRBV11-2 and TRBJ2-7, with no clear D. This CDR3 is 15 amino acids long. Germline V gives CDR1 SGHAT, CDR2 FQNNGV. Deletions cut 4 bases from V and 1 base from J, with 14 bases between. The CDR3 here is CASSSYLPKSYEQYF. CDR3 nucleotides: TGTGCCAGCAGCTCATACCTACCAAAATCCTACGAGCAGTACTTC.

The genes are TRBV5-5 and TRBJ1-5; D call uncertain. The length of the CDR3 is 13 residues. Germline V CDR1 and CDR2: SGHKS, YYEKEE (reference sequence). V was trimmed by 1 base and J by 3 bases, leaving 5 bases between them. This chain's CDR3 is CASSLNLNQPQHF. CDR3 nucleotide sequence: TGTGCCAGCAGCTTGAATCTCAATCAGCCCCAGCATTTT.

In regard to this clone: A far larger clone is one base from this, pointing to a likely read error. The rearrangement joins TRBV4-1 to TRBJ2-2; possibly TRBD1 for D (6 bases). Germline values: CDR1 MGHRA, CDR2 YSYEKL. The V end lost 8 bases, the J end lost 1 base, and 11 bases lay between the germline ends. The CDR3 is 14 amino acids. CDR3 sequence: CASLGQWNTGELFF. As DNA, the CDR3 is TGCGCCAGCTTAGGACAGTGGAACACCGGGGAGCTGTTTTTT.

As for this clone: Other DNA sequences of this sample code for an identical CDR3. The chain couples TRBV28 to TRBJ2-7; 13 nucleotides match TRBD2. The junction had 3 bases not matched to a gene; V was cut back by 5 bases and J by 2 bases. The germline gives CDR1 MDHEN, CDR2 SYDVKM. The CDR3 runs 15 residues. The CDR3 loop is CASSKTSGRAYEQYF. In DNA, the CDR3 is TGTGCCAGCAGTAAAACTAGCGGGAGGGCCTACGAGCAGTACTTC. Drawing the rest from reference TRBV28 and TRBJ2-7, the complete variable domain is DVKVTQSSRYLVKRTGEKVFLECVQDMDHENMFWYRQDPGLGLRLIYFSYDVKMKEKGDIPEGYSVSREKKERFSLILESASTNQTSMYLCASSKTSGRAYEQYFGPGTRLTVT.

The chain carries TRBV6-5 and TRBJ2-2; 8 positions agree with TRBD2. Germline assignment: CDR1 MNHEY and CDR2 SVGAGI. The V and J ends lost 4 bases and 1 base, in that order; junction bases with no gene match: 5. This CDR3 is 16 amino acids long. Here the CDR3 DNA reads TGTGCCAGCAGTTTACTGACTAGCGAGAACACCGGGGAGCTGTTTTTT. Amino acids: CASSLLTSENTGELFF.